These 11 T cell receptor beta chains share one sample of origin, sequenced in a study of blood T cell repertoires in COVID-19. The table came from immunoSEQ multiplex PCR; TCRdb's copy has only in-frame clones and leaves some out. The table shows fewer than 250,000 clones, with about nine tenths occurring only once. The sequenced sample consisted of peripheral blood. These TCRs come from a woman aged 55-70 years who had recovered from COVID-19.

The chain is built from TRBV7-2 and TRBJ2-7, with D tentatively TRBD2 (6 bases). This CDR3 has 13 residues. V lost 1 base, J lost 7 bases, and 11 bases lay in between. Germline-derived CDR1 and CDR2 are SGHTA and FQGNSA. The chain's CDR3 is CASSLVPGTEQYF. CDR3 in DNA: TGTGCCAGCAGCTTAGTGCCAGGGACTGAGCAGTACTTC. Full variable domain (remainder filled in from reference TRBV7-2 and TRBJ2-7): GAGVSQSPSNKVTEKGKDVELRCDPISGHTALYWYRQSLGQGLEFLIYFQGNSAPDKSGLPSDRFSAERTGGSVSTLTIQRTQQEDSAVYLCASSLVPGTEQYFGPGTRLTVT.

In DNA, the CDR3 is TGTGCCAGCAGCTTCGGGGTAGCTAACTATGGCTACACCTTC. This translates into CASSFGVANYGYTF. V is TRBV11-2 and J is TRBJ1-2; D is ambiguous. CDR1 SGHAT and CDR2 FQNNGV come from the germline V gene. Trimming left V 3 bases short and J 0 bases short, with 8 bases between. The CDR3 runs 14 residues.

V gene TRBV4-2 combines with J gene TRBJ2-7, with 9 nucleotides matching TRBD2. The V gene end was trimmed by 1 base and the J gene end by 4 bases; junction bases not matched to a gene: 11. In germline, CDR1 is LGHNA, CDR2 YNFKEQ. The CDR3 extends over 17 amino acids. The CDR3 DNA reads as TGTGCCAGCAGCCAAGTCGTTAGCGGGGGTCTATTATACGAGCAGTACTTC. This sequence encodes CASSQVVSGGLLYEQYF.

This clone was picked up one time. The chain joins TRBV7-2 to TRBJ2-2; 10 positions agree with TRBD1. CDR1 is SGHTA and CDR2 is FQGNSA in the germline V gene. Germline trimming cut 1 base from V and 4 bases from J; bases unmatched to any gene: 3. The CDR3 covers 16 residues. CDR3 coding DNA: TGTGCCAGCAGCTTAGTAGGGACAGGGGTCACCGGGGAGCTGTTTTTT. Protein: CASSLVGTGVTGELFF. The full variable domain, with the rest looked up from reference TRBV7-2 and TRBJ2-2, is GAGVSQSPSNKVTEKGKDVELRCDPISGHTALYWYRQSLGQGLEFLIYFQGNSAPDKSGLPSDRFSAERTGGSVSTLTIQRTQQEDSAVYLCASSLVGTGVTGELFFGEGSRLTVL.

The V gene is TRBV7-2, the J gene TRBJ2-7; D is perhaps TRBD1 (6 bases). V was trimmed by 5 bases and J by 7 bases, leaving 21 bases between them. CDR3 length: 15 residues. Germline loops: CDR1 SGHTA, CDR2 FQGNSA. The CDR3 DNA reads TGTGCCAGCAGCCTACCATTACAGGGATCGGGAGAGCAGTACTTC. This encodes CASSLPLQGSGEQYF.

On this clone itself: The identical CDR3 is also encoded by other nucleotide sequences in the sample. The CDR3 bases are TGTGCCAGCAGCTCACAGGGGGTCTATGGCTACACCTTC. It yields the protein CASSSQGVYGYTF. The rearrangement links TRBV5-4 to TRBJ1-2; 8 bases align to TRBD1. Trimming at V came to 3 bases and at J to 4 bases, leaving 2 bases not matched to a gene. The CDR3 spans 13 residues. Germline V lookup: CDR1 SGHNT, CDR2 YYREEE (reference sequence).

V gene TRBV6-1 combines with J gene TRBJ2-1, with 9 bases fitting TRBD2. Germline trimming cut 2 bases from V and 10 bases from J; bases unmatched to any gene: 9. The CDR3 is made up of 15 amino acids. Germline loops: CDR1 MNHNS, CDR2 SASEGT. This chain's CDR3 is CASSERGLAWGEQFF. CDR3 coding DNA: TGTGCCAGCAGTGAAAGAGGACTAGCGTGGGGGGAGCAGTTCTTC.

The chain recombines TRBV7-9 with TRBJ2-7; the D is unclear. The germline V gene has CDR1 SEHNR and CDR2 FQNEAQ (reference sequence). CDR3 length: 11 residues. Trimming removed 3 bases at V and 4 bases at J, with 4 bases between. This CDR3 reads CASSLRYEQYF. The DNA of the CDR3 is TGTGCCAGCAGCTTGAGGTACGAGCAGTACTTC. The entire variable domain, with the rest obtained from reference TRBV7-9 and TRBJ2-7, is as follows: DTGVSQNPRHKITKRGQNVTFRCDPISEHNRLYWYRQTLGQGPEFLTYFQNEAQLEKSRLLSDRFSAERPKGSFSTLEIQRTEQGDSAMYLCASSLRYEQYFGPGTRLTVT.

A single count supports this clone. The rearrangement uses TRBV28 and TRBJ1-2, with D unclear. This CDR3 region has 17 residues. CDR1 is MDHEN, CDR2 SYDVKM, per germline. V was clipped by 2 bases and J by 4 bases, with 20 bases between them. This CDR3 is CASSLDARSRNPYGYTF. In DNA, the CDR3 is TGTGCCAGCAGTTTAGACGCGCGGTCGAGGAACCCCTATGGCTACACCTTC.

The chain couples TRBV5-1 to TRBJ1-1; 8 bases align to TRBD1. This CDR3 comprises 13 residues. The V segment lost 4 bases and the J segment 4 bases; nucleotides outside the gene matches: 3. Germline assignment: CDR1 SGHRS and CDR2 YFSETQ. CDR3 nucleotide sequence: TGCGCCAGCAGCCTGACAGGGGTCACTGAAGCTTTCTTT. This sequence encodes CASSLTGVTEAFF. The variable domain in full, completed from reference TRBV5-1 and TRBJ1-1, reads KAGVTQTPRYLIKTRGQQVTLSCSPISGHRSVSWYQQTPGQGLQFLFEYFSETQRNKGNFPGRFSGRQFSNSRSEMNVSTLELGDSALYLCASSLTGVTEAFFGQGTRLTVV.

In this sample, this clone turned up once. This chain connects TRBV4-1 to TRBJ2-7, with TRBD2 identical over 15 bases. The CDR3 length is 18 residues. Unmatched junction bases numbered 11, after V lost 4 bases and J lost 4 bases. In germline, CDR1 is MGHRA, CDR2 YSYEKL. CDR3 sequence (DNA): TGCGCCAGCAGCCCAACCAGGACTAGCGGGGGGGCCCGGTACGAGCAGTACTTC. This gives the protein CASSPTRTSGGARYEQYF.